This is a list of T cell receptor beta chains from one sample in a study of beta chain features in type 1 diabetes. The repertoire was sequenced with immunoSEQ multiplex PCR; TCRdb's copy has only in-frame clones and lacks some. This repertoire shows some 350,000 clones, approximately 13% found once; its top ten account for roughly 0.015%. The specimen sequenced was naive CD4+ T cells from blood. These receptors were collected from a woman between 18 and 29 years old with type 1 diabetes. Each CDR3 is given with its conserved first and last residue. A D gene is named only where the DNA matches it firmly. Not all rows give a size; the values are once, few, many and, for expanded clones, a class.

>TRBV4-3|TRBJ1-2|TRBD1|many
TGCGCCAGCAGCCAACAAACCACAGGGGGAGGCTACACCTTC
CASSQQTTGGGYTF
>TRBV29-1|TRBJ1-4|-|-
TGCAGCGTTGTTAGGCAGGGGACTGAAAAACTGTTTTTT
CSVVRQGTEKLFF
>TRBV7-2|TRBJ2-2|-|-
TGTGCCAGCAGCTTAGCGGACAGCCCGAACACCGGGGAGCTGTTTTTT
CASSLADSPNTGELFF
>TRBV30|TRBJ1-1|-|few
TGTGCCTGGAGTGTATGGGCATTTGGAGCTTTCTTT
CAWSVWAFGAFF
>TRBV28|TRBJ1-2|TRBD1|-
TGTGCCAGCAGTGCAACCGGGACAGGGGGCGCACGGTATGGCTACACCTTC
CASSATGTGGARYGYTF
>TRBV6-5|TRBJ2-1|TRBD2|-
TGTGCCAGCAGCCGACTAGCGGGACTATACAATGAGCAGTTCTTC
CASSRLAGLYNEQFF
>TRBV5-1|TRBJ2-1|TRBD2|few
TGCGCCAGCAGCTTCGGGAGGGACCCGGGGGGGGATGAGCAGTTCTTC
CASSFGRDPGGDEQFF
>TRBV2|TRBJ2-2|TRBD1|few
TGTGCCAGCAGTGCCGGAGGACAGGGCCACACCGGGGAGCTGTTTTTT
CASSAGGQGHTGELFF
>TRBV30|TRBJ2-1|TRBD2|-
TGTGCCTGGAATGGGGCCGGGAGGCGGAATGAGCAGTTCTTC
CAWNGAGRRNEQFF
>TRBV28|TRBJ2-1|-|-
TGTGCCAGCAGTTTAGCTTTTAGTGAGCAGTTCTTC
CASSLAFSEQFF
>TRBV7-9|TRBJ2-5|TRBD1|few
TGTGCCAGCAGCTCAGGGACAGGTCAAGAGACCCAGTACTTC
CASSSGTGQETQYF
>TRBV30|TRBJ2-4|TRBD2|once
TGTGCCTGGAATCGACTAGCGGGAGCTGTAGCCAAAAACATTCAGTACTTC
CAWNRLAGAVAKNIQYF
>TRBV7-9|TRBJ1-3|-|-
TGTGCCAGCAGCCCTAGCGGTGGAAACACCATATATTTT
CASSPSGGNTIYF
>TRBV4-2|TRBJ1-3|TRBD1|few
TGTGCCAGCAGCCAAGTAACAGGGGCGGGCACCATATATTTT
CASSQVTGAGTIYF
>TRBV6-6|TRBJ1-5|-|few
TGTGCCAGCTCGGTATCCCGGGACTTCAATCAGCCCCAGCATTTT
CASSVSRDFNQPQHF
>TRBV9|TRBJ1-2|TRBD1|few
TGTGCCAGCAGCCTACGACCGGGACAGGGAATAGATGGCTACACCTTC
CASSLRPGQGIDGYTF
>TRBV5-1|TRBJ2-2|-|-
TGCGCCAGCAAAATCACAGGCCCTCCGAACACCGGGGAGCTGTTTTTT
CASKITGPPNTGELFF
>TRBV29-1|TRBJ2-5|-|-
TGCAGCGTTGGTGGGGGGATCGGGGAGACCCAGTACTTC
CSVGGGIGETQYF
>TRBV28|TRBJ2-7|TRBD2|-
TGTGCCAGCCATGAAGCGGGACGGGGCCTCTACGAGCAGTACTTC
CASHEAGRGLYEQYF